The subject of this entry is one T cell receptor beta chain. Antigen: not known. Generated by immunoSEQ multiplex PCR, the TCRdb table keeps only in-frame clones and is missing some. The profile shows some 65,000 clones, approximately 88% of them singletons. This sample stems from a study of siplizumab effects on memory and regulatory T cells. Study-wide points: About 75-95% of proliferating CD4+ or CD8+ clones had no assignable naive or memory phenotype. Under siplizumab, alloreactive sequences traced to unstimulated CD4+ memory cells were significantly reduced. Naive T cell populations appeared to exhibit greater diversity than memory cells and appeared to be major alloresponse contributors.

Germline V gene sequence: CDR1 MNHEY, CDR2 SMNVEV (reference sequence). CDR3 length: 18 residues. V was cut by 6 bases and J by 7 bases, with 28 bases left in between. Sample: Tregs sorted from blood. The V gene is TRBV27, the J gene TRBJ1-5; D gene ambiguous. This TCR came from a human donor in good health. CDR3 residues: CASSPWVRALHLGQPQHF. For the CDR3, the DNA is TGTGCCAGCAGCCCGTGGGTGAGGGCGCTTCATCTAGGGCAGCCCCAGCATTTT.